These 16 T cell receptor beta chains came from one sample sequenced in a study of T cell responses to AZD1222 COVID-19 vaccine. The repertoire was sequenced with immunoSEQ multiplex PCR; TCRdb's copy has only in-frame clones and lacks some. The profile shows some 150,000 clones, approximately 88% of them singletons. Sample: peripheral blood, taken 28 days after the second dose of the MenACWY control vaccine. The origin of the receptors is an adult who received the MenACWY meningococcal vaccine as a control.

The chain uses TRBV6-5 and TRBJ2-7, with 9 bases matching TRBD2. The V gene's germline CDR1 is MNHEY and CDR2 SVGAGI. V lost 7 bases to trimming and J lost 6 bases; unmatched junction nucleotides: 10. The CDR3 covers 14 residues. Written as DNA, the CDR3 is TGTGCCAGCACCCAAATAGCGGGAGTCGGCGAGCAGTACTTC. Encoded protein: CASTQIAGVGEQYF.

This chain connects TRBV24-1 to TRBJ1-1; unclear D gene. CDR1 and CDR2 from the germline V gene are KGHDR and SFDVKD. Trimming took off 3 bases at V and 1 base at J, with 11 bases between the two ends. CDR3 length: 15 amino acids. The CDR3 coding sequence is TGTGCCACCAGTGATCCACGTGACGGGAACACTGAAGCTTTCTTT. It specifies CATSDPRDGNTEAFF.

DNA of the CDR3: TGCGCCAGCAGCTTGACGGGTAATCAGCCCCAGCATTTT. Residues: CASSLTGNQPQHF. The chain uses TRBV5-1 and TRBJ1-5; no definite D call. V lost 1 base to trimming and J lost 4 bases, with 6 bases between them. Germline V gene data show CDR1 as SGHRS and CDR2 as YFSETQ. The CDR3 is 13 residues long.

The V call is TRBV7-2, the J call TRBJ1-5; TRBD1 is a possible D gene (6 bases). The V end was cut by 3 bases, the J end by 4 bases, with 13 bases between. CDR3 size: 15 residues. Germline CDR1 reads SGHTA; CDR2 reads FQGNSA. This CDR3 is CASSLLGAWNQPQHF. The CDR3 DNA is TGTGCCAGCAGCTTGCTGGGGGCTTGGAATCAGCCCCAGCATTTT.

The chain employs TRBV20-1 and TRBJ2-5; 8 nucleotides align to TRBD2. This CDR3 has 15 residues. Trimming removed 3 bases from V and 0 bases from J; junction bases left unmatched: 6. Looked up from germline, CDR1 is DFQATT and CDR2 is SNEGSKA (reference sequence). The CDR3 sequence is CSASPPGLDQETQYF. The CDR3, as DNA: TGCAGTGCTAGTCCGCCGGGACTAGACCAAGAGACCCAGTACTTC.

The chain has TRBV5-5 and TRBJ2-7, with D perhaps TRBD1 or TRBD2 (5 bases each). The germline gives CDR1 SGHKS, CDR2 YYEKEE (reference sequence). CDR3 length: 16 residues. V lost 2 bases to trimming and J lost 3 bases, with 18 bases between them. CDR3 DNA: TGTGCCAGCAGCTTAAGTCTGGGGACCCAGGGCTACGAGCAGTACTTC. Amino acids: CASSLSLGTQGYEQYF.

This chain links TRBV4-3 with TRBJ1-1; D unclear. V lost 2 bases and J 2 bases, leaving 15 bases between the germline ends. CDR1 is LGHNA and CDR2 is YSLEER in the germline V gene. The CDR3 extends over 16 amino acids. This CDR3 reads CASSQKVQIVNTEAFF. The CDR3 bases are TGCGCCAGCAGCCAAAAGGTGCAGATCGTTAACACTGAAGCTTTCTTT.

The V gene is TRBV3-1 (or the pseudogene TRBV3-2), the J gene TRBJ2-1, with TRBD2 matching 11 bases. The CDR3 covers 14 residues. Germline loops: CDR1 LGHDT, CDR2 YNNKEL (reference sequence). Losses at the gene ends were 7 bases for V and 6 bases for J; bases not matched to a gene: 5. In DNA form, the CDR3 reads TGTGCCAGCACCTCGGGACTAGCGGTCAATGAGCAGTTCTTC. Residues: CASTSGLAVNEQFF.

The chain has TRBV27 and TRBJ2-7; D gene uncertain. This CDR3 spans 14 amino acids. The germline CDR1 and CDR2 sequences are MNHEY and SMNVEV (reference sequence). V lost 1 base and J 0 bases, leaving 7 bases between the germline ends. This CDR3 reads CASSLFPGSYEQYF. The CDR3 DNA sequence: TGTGCCAGCAGTTTATTTCCGGGCTCCTACGAGCAGTACTTC.

J is TRBJ1-1 and V is TRBV27; D gene unclear. The CDR3 length is 15 residues. Trimming pared 4 bases from V and 3 bases from J, leaving 15 bases between. Germline V gene lookup returns CDR1 MNHEY and CDR2 SMNVEV (reference sequence). The CDR3 coding sequence is TGTGCCAGCAGTTCGGTCCAGAGAAGTTACACTGAAGCTTTCTTT. Residues: CASSSVQRSYTEAFF.

V gene TRBV29-1 combines with J gene TRBJ2-1; 10 bases fit TRBD2. Germline V gene lookup returns CDR1 SQVTM and CDR2 ANQGSEA. The V and J ends lost 1 base and 4 bases, in that order; junction bases with no gene match: 1. The CDR3 sequence is 14 residues long. This chain's CDR3 is CSVEASGGYNEQFF. In DNA form, the CDR3 reads TGCAGCGTTGAAGCTAGCGGGGGATACAATGAGCAGTTCTTC.

This clone has only one observation. At one end, the junction sequence differs from germline, possibly due to a read error. V and J are TRBV7-7 and TRBJ2-3, with TRBD2 matching 11 bases. Germline values: CDR1 SSHAT, CDR2 FNYEAQ (reference sequence). There are 16 residues in the CDR3. For the CDR3, the DNA is TGTGCTAGCAGCTCCCGGCCGGGACTAGCGGCAGATACGCAGTATTTT. Translation: CASSSRPGLAADTQYF.

The chain combines TRBV11-2 with TRBJ2-5; 9 bases map to TRBD2. The V gene's germline CDR1 is SGHAT and CDR2 FQNNGV. CDR3 length: 16 amino acids. Trimming cost V 3 bases and J 0 bases; bases outside gene matches: 5. The CDR3 DNA sequence: TGTGCCAGCAGCTTTTTTCAGCGGGAGGACCAAGAGACCCAGTACTTC. Its translation: CASSFFQREDQETQYF.

The V gene is TRBV7-9, the J gene TRBJ1-3; D unclear. CDR1 is SEHNR, CDR2 FQNEAQ, per germline (reference sequence). CDR3 size: 16 residues. The ends were cut back, 3 bases at V and 0 bases at J, with 12 bases in the middle. CDR3: CASSFTGEDSGNTIYF. The CDR3 nucleotides are TGTGCCAGCAGCTTCACCGGGGAGGACTCTGGAAACACCATATATTTT.

The CDR3 is CASGTGTLTTEAFF. The CDR3 bases are TGCGCCAGCGGTACAGGGACCCTAACGACTGAAGCTTTCTTT. The chain joins TRBV5-1 to TRBJ1-1; a weak D match, TRBD1 (6 bases). V lost 7 bases to trimming and J lost 5 bases, with 18 bases between them. CDR1 and CDR2 from the germline V gene are SGHRS and YFSETQ. The CDR3 has 14 amino acids.

This clone was seen a single time. The V and J genes are TRBV7-2 and TRBJ1-5; 7 positions agree with TRBD1. CDR1 SGHTA and CDR2 FQGNSA come from the germline V gene. The CDR3 runs 15 residues. The trim removed 1 base at V and 9 bases at J, leaving 9 bases unmatched. For the CDR3, the DNA is TGTGCCAGCAGCTTAGGGACGACAGGGTCGGGGCCCCAGCATTTT. Translation gives CASSLGTTGSGPQHF.